This T cell receptor beta chain is drawn from a study of cytomegalovirus exposure and HLA in healthy donors. General study points: A later analysis reportedly identified an Asian-associated ancestry cluster as carrying fewer N-insertions than the roughly 600-donor mean.

Comment on this clone: Its antigen is unknown.

Germline V gives CDR1 LNHDA, CDR2 SQIVND (reference sequence). CDR3 length: 15 amino acids. V lost 7 bases to trimming and J lost 3 bases; unmatched junction nucleotides: 7. Researchers ran the PCR with 60 Vbeta and 13 Jbeta primers. Generated by immunoSEQ multiplex PCR, the TCRdb table keeps only in-frame clones and is missing some. The data show 150,000 or so clones, around 82% seen once. Sequencing was performed on PBMCs. This sequence was found in a woman aged 40 to 49 in good health and CMV-seropositive. V is TRBV19 and J is TRBJ2-7; 12 bases are a match to TRBD1. In DNA, the CDR3 is TGTGCCAGTAAAGAAGGGACAGGGGGCCGCTACGAGCAGTACTTC. Encoded protein: CASKEGTGGRYEQYF. Supplemented by reference TRBV19 and TRBJ2-7, the full variable domain reads DGGITQSPKYLFRKEGQNVTLSCEQNLNHDAMYWYRQDPGQGLRLIYYSQIVNDFQKGDIAEGYSVSREKKESFPLTVTSAQKNPTAFYLCASKEGTGGRYEQYFGPGTRLTVT.